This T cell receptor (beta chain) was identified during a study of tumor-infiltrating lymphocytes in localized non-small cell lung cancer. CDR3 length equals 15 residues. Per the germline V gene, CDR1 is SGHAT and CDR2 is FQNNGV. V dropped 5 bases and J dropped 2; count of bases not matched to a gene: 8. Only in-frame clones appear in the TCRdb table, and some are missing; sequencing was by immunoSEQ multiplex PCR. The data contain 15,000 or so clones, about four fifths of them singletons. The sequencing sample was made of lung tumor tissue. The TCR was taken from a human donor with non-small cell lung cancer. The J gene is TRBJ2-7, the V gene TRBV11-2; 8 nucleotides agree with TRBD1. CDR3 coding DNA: TGTGCCAGCAGCCCAGGCCGGGACAGGCCCTACGAGCAGTACTTC. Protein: CASSPGRDRPYEQYF.